The rows below give T cell receptor beta chains drawn from one sample of a study of CD8 T cells in ankylosing spondylitis. One entry per CDR3 protein, called by TCRdb with MiXCR from the 5' RACE reads. The sample includes roughly 670,000 distinct CDR3 sequences, around 20% seen only once; the top ten take about a fifth. The sequenced sample was blood, either unsorted or a sorted T cell fraction (not recorded which). The source of these receptors is a male donor with ankylosing spondylitis. The CDR3 runs from the conserved cysteine through the conserved F or W. The listing skips clone size in some rows; elsewhere it reads once, few, many or a size class.

clone_size: NA; v_call: TRBV28; j_call: TRBJ2-7; cdr3_aa: CASSLPGGFYEQYF
clone_size: NA; v_call: TRBV4-1; j_call: TRBJ1-5; cdr3_aa: CASSQEARVRGPQHF
clone_size: few; v_call: TRBV9; j_call: TRBJ2-5; cdr3_aa: CASSAAQQGEETQYF
clone_size: NA; v_call: TRBV28; j_call: TRBJ1-5; cdr3_aa: CASSRAWGLTGHSNQPQHF
clone_size: NA; v_call: TRBV28; j_call: TRBJ2-5; cdr3_aa: CASSLGQLKETQYF
clone_size: few; v_call: TRBV7-9; j_call: TRBJ2-7; cdr3_aa: CASSSIFPGTGSYEQYF
clone_size: NA; v_call: TRBV11-1; j_call: TRBJ2-5; cdr3_aa: CASSFSTGETQYF
clone_size: NA; v_call: TRBV2; j_call: TRBJ1-1; cdr3_aa: CASQGADTEAFF
clone_size: NA; v_call: TRBV6-1; j_call: TRBJ2-1; cdr3_aa: CATQGLADSYNEQFF
clone_size: few; v_call: TRBV29-1; j_call: TRBJ1-2; cdr3_aa: CSVPDSGYTF
clone_size: NA; v_call: TRBV6-4; j_call: TRBJ1-6; cdr3_aa: CASAEGTGYNSPLHF
clone_size: NA; v_call: TRBV6-1; j_call: TRBJ1-4; cdr3_aa: CASIQGQDAGFEVFF
clone_size: few; v_call: TRBV5-1; j_call: TRBJ1-4; cdr3_aa: CASSLWGVDEKLFF
clone_size: NA; v_call: TRBV12-3/TRBV12-4; j_call: TRBJ1-5; cdr3_aa: CASSLLPPPRMGNQPQHF
clone_size: NA; v_call: TRBV29-1; j_call: TRBJ2-2; cdr3_aa: CSVGGVRRTGELFF
clone_size: NA; v_call: TRBV3-1; j_call: TRBJ1-5; cdr3_aa: CASSQGDSSYQPQHF
clone_size: NA; v_call: TRBV4-1; j_call: TRBJ1-5; cdr3_aa: CASSQKTDSNQPQHF
clone_size: few; v_call: TRBV7-9; j_call: TRBJ2-7; cdr3_aa: CASSLDPLAGVSYEQYF
clone_size: NA; v_call: TRBV7-2; j_call: TRBJ2-7; cdr3_aa: CASSWDGGGGEQYF
clone_size: few; v_call: TRBV7-2; j_call: TRBJ1-2; cdr3_aa: CASSGTGADYGYTF
clone_size: NA; v_call: TRBV7-2; j_call: TRBJ2-7; cdr3_aa: CASSSQAGGEQYF
clone_size: NA; v_call: TRBV3-1; j_call: TRBJ2-3; cdr3_aa: CASSPRSLTTDTQYF
clone_size: NA; v_call: TRBV25-1; j_call: TRBJ1-2; cdr3_aa: CASSQQGMAFGGYTF
clone_size: few; v_call: TRBV6-5; j_call: TRBJ2-7; cdr3_aa: CASSYGGTSGRSYEQYF
clone_size: many; v_call: TRBV20-1; j_call: TRBJ1-2; cdr3_aa: CSAREEAGLYGYTF
clone_size: NA; v_call: TRBV4-2; j_call: TRBJ2-3; cdr3_aa: CASSHFSGGGFTDTQYF
clone_size: NA; v_call: TRBV20-1; j_call: TRBJ2-7; cdr3_aa: CSAPTGTYEQYF
clone_size: many; v_call: TRBV5-1; j_call: TRBJ2-7; cdr3_aa: CASSGLQGASYEQYF
clone_size: few; v_call: TRBV7-9; j_call: TRBJ1-1; cdr3_aa: CASSLQEKGTEAFF
clone_size: few; v_call: TRBV6-2/TRBV6-3; j_call: TRBJ2-3; cdr3_aa: CASKQTSTDTQYF
clone_size: NA; v_call: TRBV13; j_call: TRBJ2-1; cdr3_aa: CASSLGMIARPYNEQFF
clone_size: few; v_call: TRBV18; j_call: TRBJ2-1; cdr3_aa: CASSPLGKNYNEQFF
clone_size: few; v_call: TRBV11-2; j_call: TRBJ2-1; cdr3_aa: CASSARGAGGPLSYNEQFF
clone_size: NA; v_call: TRBV20-1; j_call: TRBJ1-1; cdr3_aa: CSARGRTGAMNTEAFF
clone_size: NA; v_call: TRBV20-1; j_call: TRBJ2-2; cdr3_aa: CSARGRVDGELFF
clone_size: NA; v_call: TRBV14; j_call: TRBJ1-2; cdr3_aa: CASSPWGSHGYTF
clone_size: few; v_call: TRBV12-3/TRBV12-4; j_call: TRBJ2-2; cdr3_aa: CASSAVRNTGELFF
clone_size: NA; v_call: TRBV18; j_call: TRBJ2-7; cdr3_aa: CASSPEGEQYF
clone_size: NA; v_call: TRBV16; j_call: TRBJ1-5; cdr3_aa: CASSRGQGAYSNQPQHF
clone_size: NA; v_call: TRBV5-1; j_call: TRBJ1-2; cdr3_aa: CASSPEGQGMGGYTF
clone_size: few; v_call: TRBV18; j_call: TRBJ1-6; cdr3_aa: CASSQDRVYSPLHF